This record covers a single TCR beta chain. The data stem from a study of immune characterization of retroperitoneal liposarcoma. TCRdb re-derived calls from the PCR reads in MiXCR, one entry per CDR3 protein. The repertoire holds some 10,000 distinct CDR3 sequences, with around 28% as singletons. This CDR3 region has 16 residues. The J segment lost 9 bases and the V segment lost 0 bases, leaving 8 bases of the junction unmatched. Germline V gives CDR1 MNHNS, CDR2 SASEGT. The receptor was derived from a female donor with retroperitoneal liposarcoma. Sequencing input: tumor tissue. The rearrangement uses TRBV6-1 and TRBJ1-5, with 10 nucleotides matching TRBD1. The CDR3 DNA is TGTGCCAGCAGTGAAGCGCTTGGGACAGGGGTTTTGCCCCAGCATTTT. It yields the protein CASSEALGTGVLPQHF.